This entry features one T cell receptor beta chain sequence. The antigen is not known. The sample belongs to a study of T cell responses to AZD1222 COVID-19 vaccine. Broader study findings: Scientists sampled the repertoires only once the peak T cell response had passed.

TCRdb's copy holds only in-frame clones and misses some; the assay was immunoSEQ multiplex PCR. Among roughly 130,000 clones, 70% to 90% were seen once, and the ten largest hold 1.5% to 2%. The CDR3 runs 15 residues. J gave up 4 bases and V 1 base, and 2 bases lay outside the gene matches. Looked up from germline, CDR1 is MNHNS and CDR2 is SASEGT. V gene TRBV6-1 combines with J gene TRBJ1-2; 11 nucleotides agree with TRBD1. The sample consisted of peripheral blood, taken on day 0 of AZD1222 vaccination. This TCR came from an adult in good health. The CDR3 region is CASSEGTGGFYGYTF. CDR3 DNA: TGTGCCAGCAGTGAAGGGACAGGGGGCTTCTATGGCTACACCTTC.